The 2 T cell receptor beta chains reported below all come from one sample, sequenced in a study of blood T cells in healthy people across ages. A second PCR, run for about 7 to 11 cycles, used a sample-barcoded 5' primer plus a J-beta primer mix. TCRdb re-called the 5' RACE reads with MiXCR, one entry per CDR3 protein. The sample has approximately 2,000,000 distinct CDR3 sequences, approximately 39% seen once. The specimen was blood. These receptors were collected from a human donor in good health.

On this clonotype: At one boundary the junction diverges from the germline segment, which might be a read error. The chain employs TRBV6-5 and TRBJ2-3; D is perhaps TRBD1 (6 bases). Germline loops: CDR1 MNHEY, CDR2 SVGAGI. CDR3 size: 17 residues. CDR3 sequence reads: CASSYSVTGLSTDTQYF. Written as DNA, the CDR3 is TGTGCCAGCAGTTACTCTGTCACAGGGTTGAGCACAGACACGCAGTATTTT.

Only a few counts were recorded for this clonotype. Here the CDR3 reads CATSDGVYYGYTF. In DNA, the CDR3 is TGTGCCACCAGTGATGGAGTCTACTATGGCTACACCTTC. V is TRBV24-1 and J is TRBJ1-2; D not certain. CDR1 and CDR2 (germline): KGHDR, SFDVKD. V was trimmed by 3 bases and J by 3 bases, leaving 7 bases between them. This CDR3 is built from 13 residues.